The 28 T cell receptor beta chains reported below all come from one sample, sequenced in a study of cytomegalovirus exposure and HLA in healthy donors. Researchers ran the PCR with 60 Vbeta and 13 Jbeta primers. Here immunoSEQ multiplex PCR was the method, and the copy in TCRdb shows in-frame clones only, minus some. The profile shows about 91,000 clones, around nine tenths of them singletons. Sequenced: PBMCs. The receptors were gathered from a man under 40 in good health and CMV-seropositive.

The CDR3, as DNA: TGTGCCAGCAGTTCCCAACGGACAGGGGGCGTCTATGGCTACACCTTC. It translates to CASSSQRTGGVYGYTF. The chain links TRBV27 to TRBJ1-2, with TRBD1 matching over 11 bases. The CDR3 length is 16 residues. The junction had 8 bases not matched to a gene; V was cut back by 4 bases and J by 4 bases. CDR1 is MNHEY and CDR2 is SMNVEV in the germline V gene (reference sequence).

The chain links TRBV19 to TRBJ2-7; D is possibly TRBD2 (6 bases). With 3 bases removed from V and 1 base from J, the gap between germline ends came to 10 bases. This CDR3 region has 14 residues. The V gene's germline CDR1 is LNHDA and CDR2 SQIVND (reference sequence). The CDR3 is CASSMGTGSYEQYF. CDR3 nucleotide sequence: TGTGCCAGTAGTATGGGGACTGGATCCTACGAGCAGTACTTC.

This chain links TRBV7-8 with TRBJ2-5; D unresolved. Trimming took 0 bases from V and 5 from J, leaving 10 bases between them. The length of the CDR3 is 14 residues. CDR1 and CDR2 from the germline V gene are SGHVS and FQNEAQ. CDR3 nucleotide sequence: TGTGCCAGCAGCTTAGCGGATAGCAGCGAGACCCAGTACTTC. It encodes CASSLADSSETQYF.

In its sample, this clone was seen a few times. The CDR3 protein is CASSSSTGGDTEAFF. The CDR3 bases are TGTGCCAGTAGTTCTTCGACAGGGGGCGACACTGAAGCTTTCTTT. The V and J genes are TRBV19 and TRBJ1-1; 10 bases are a match to TRBD1. The CDR3 has 15 amino acids. CDR1 and CDR2 from the germline V gene are LNHDA and SQIVND (reference sequence). Trimming took 5 bases from V and 3 from J; bases not matched to a gene: 6.

In its sample, this clone was seen a few times. This CDR3 reads CASSVQKGQREQYF. CDR3 coding DNA: TGTGCCAGCAGTGTCCAAAAGGGACAGCGCGAGCAGTACTTC. This chain uses TRBV28 with TRBJ2-7, with 7 bases that match TRBD1. Trimming took 5 bases from V and 6 from J; bases not matched to a gene: 10. Germline lookup yields CDR1 MDHEN and CDR2 SYDVKM. This CDR3 is 14 amino acids long. Full variable domain (outside the CDR3, taken from reference TRBV28 and TRBJ2-7): DVKVTQSSRYLVKRTGEKVFLECVQDMDHENMFWYRQDPGLGLRLIYFSYDVKMKEKGDIPEGYSVSREKKERFSLILESASTNQTSMYLCASSVQKGQREQYFGPGTRLTVT.

The count of this clone is one. The V and J genes are TRBV5-1 and TRBJ2-7, with 7 bases identical to TRBD1. After removal of 3 bases from V and 3 bases from J, the junction contained 3 bases not matched to a gene. The germline gives CDR1 SGHRS, CDR2 YFSETQ. The CDR3 has 13 amino acids. In DNA form, the CDR3 reads TGCGCCAGCAGCTCAAACAGGGGCTACGAGCAGTACTTC. It encodes CASSSNRGYEQYF.

The rearrangement joins TRBV30 to TRBJ2-7; the D is unclear. V lost 2 bases to trimming and J lost 3 bases, with 11 bases between them. CDR1 and CDR2 from the germline V gene are GTSNPN and SVGIG (reference sequence). This CDR3 has 13 amino acids. CDR3 sequence reads: CAWSSRSYYEQYF. The CDR3, as DNA: TGTGCCTGGAGTTCTAGGAGTTACTACGAGCAGTACTTC.

Only one count was recorded for this clone. The rearrangement uses TRBV28 and TRBJ1-5; 9 nucleotides align to TRBD1. In germline, CDR1 is MDHEN, CDR2 SYDVKM. There are 16 residues in the CDR3. The ends lost 4 bases at V and 3 bases at J; junction bases unmatched: 7. The CDR3 loop reads CASSSPGQGANQPQHF. In nucleotides, the CDR3 is TGTGCCAGCAGTTCCCCGGGACAGGGTGCCAATCAGCCCCAGCATTTT.

The chain carries TRBV30 and TRBJ2-7, with TRBD1 identical over 8 bases. The J segment lost 1 base and the V segment lost 5 bases, leaving 4 bases of the junction unmatched. This CDR3 spans 13 amino acids. The germline gives CDR1 GTSNPN, CDR2 SVGIG (reference sequence). The CDR3 protein is CAWGRTGSYEQYF. CDR3 DNA sequence: TGTGCCTGGGGCAGGACAGGGTCCTACGAGCAGTACTTC. The whole variable domain, filled in from reference TRBV30 and TRBJ2-7, reads SQTIHQWPATLVQPVGSPLSLECTVEGTSNPNLYWYRQAAGRGLQLLFYSVGIGQISSEVPQNLSASRPQDRQFILSSKKLLLSDSGFYLCAWGRTGSYEQYFGPGTRLTVT.

The V call is TRBV10-3, the J call TRBJ1-1; 9 nucleotides match TRBD1. The V segment lost 2 bases and the J segment 6 bases; nucleotides outside the gene matches: 4. Germline V gene data show CDR1 as ENHRY and CDR2 as SYGVKD. The CDR3 consists of 14 residues. The CDR3 spells CAISERTGEPEAFF. In DNA form, the CDR3 reads TGTGCCATCAGTGAGCGGACAGGGGAACCTGAAGCTTTCTTT.

The chain links TRBV9 to TRBJ1-2; TRBD1 matches 8 bases. After removal of 4 bases from V and 2 bases from J, the junction contained 7 bases not matched to a gene. This CDR3 is 15 amino acids long. CDR1 is SGDLS and CDR2 is YYNGEE in the germline V gene. The CDR3 loop reads CASSITGTGNYGYTF. In DNA form, the CDR3 reads TGTGCCAGCAGCATCACCGGGACAGGCAACTATGGCTACACCTTC.

The V and J genes are TRBV5-4 and TRBJ2-7; 9 positions agree with TRBD2. CDR3 length: 12 amino acids. V shed 4 bases and J 5 bases; nucleotides not matched to a gene: 1. Germline-derived CDR1 and CDR2 are SGHNT and YYREEE (reference sequence). Written as DNA, the CDR3 is TGTGCCAGCAGCCCTAGCGGGAACGAGCAGTACTTC. Amino acid sequence: CASSPSGNEQYF.

The chain is built from TRBV5-1 and TRBJ1-1; the D gene is possibly TRBD1 (5 bases). Germline CDR1 and CDR2: SGHRS and YFSETQ. The CDR3 totals 14 residues. With 4 bases removed from V and 3 bases from J, the gap between germline ends came to 13 bases. The CDR3 DNA reads TGCGCCAGCAGCCTCCAGGGTGGGGACACTGAAGCTTTCTTT. Its protein is CASSLQGGDTEAFF.

The table lists this clone with a few counts. The chain uses TRBV27 and TRBJ2-1, with 14 bases identical to TRBD2. The CDR3 length is 17 residues. Germline CDR1 is MNHEY and CDR2 is SMNVEV (reference sequence). The V gene end was trimmed by 0 bases and the J gene end by 9 bases; junction bases not matched to a gene: 7. CDR3 loop: CASSLSGGGLAGVEQFF. CDR3 DNA: TGTGCCAGCAGTTTATCGGGGGGGGGACTAGCGGGAGTTGAGCAGTTCTTC.

The genes are TRBV27 and TRBJ2-7, with TRBD1 matching over 7 bases. The J segment lost 0 bases and the V segment lost 6 bases, leaving 5 bases of the junction unmatched. CDR1 and CDR2 from the germline V gene are MNHEY and SMNVEV (reference sequence). The CDR3 is 14 residues long. The CDR3 coding sequence is TGTGCCAGCAGCAAACGACAGGGCTCCTACGAGCAGTACTTC. This gives the protein CASSKRQGSYEQYF.

On this clone itself: Other DNA variants within this sample encode the same CDR3. V and J are TRBV6-4 and TRBJ2-1; 10 bases agree with TRBD2. This CDR3 contains 16 residues. In germline, CDR1 is MRHNA, CDR2 SNTAGT. Unmatched junction bases numbered 8, after V lost 2 bases and J lost 7 bases. The CDR3 protein is CASSDVTSGNGNEQFF. The DNA of the CDR3 is TGTGCCAGCAGTGACGTTACTAGCGGGAATGGGAATGAGCAGTTCTTC.

The CDR3 region has the DNA TGCAGCGTTTCCCAGGCGAGCTCCTACGAGCAGTACTTC. It specifies CSVSQASSYEQYF. This rearrangement joins TRBV29-1 to TRBJ2-7; no clear D. Germline assignment: CDR1 SQVTM and CDR2 ANQGSEA. The V gene lost 5 bases and the J gene lost 0 bases, with 11 bases spanning the gap. CDR3 length equals 13 residues.

The chain combines TRBV11-2 with TRBJ1-3; D unclear. V was trimmed by 4 bases and J by 4 bases, leaving 8 bases between them. Per germline, CDR1 SGHAT and CDR2 FQNNGV. The CDR3 contains 13 residues. CDR3 nucleotides: TGTGCCAGCAGCTCACACACAGGAAACACCATATATTTT. Protein: CASSSHTGNTIYF.

J is TRBJ2-7 and V is TRBV6-5, with a weak D call TRBD1 (5 bases). The CDR3 is 15 residues long. V shed 0 bases and J shed 2 bases, with 11 bases lying between them. The germline gives CDR1 MNHEY, CDR2 SVGAGI. The CDR3 loop is CASSYSIQGPYEQYF. The CDR3 region has the DNA TGTGCCAGCAGTTACTCGATCCAGGGTCCCTACGAGCAGTACTTC.

The V gene is TRBV11-2, the J gene TRBJ2-5, with 10 bases matching TRBD1. The V segment lost 4 bases and the J segment 4 bases; nucleotides outside the gene matches: 6. The CDR3 loop spans 15 amino acids. The germline V gene encodes CDR1 SGHAT and CDR2 FQNNGV. The DNA for the CDR3 is TGTGCCAGCAGCTACTCCCGGGACAGGGGAGAGACCCAGTACTTC. It translates to CASSYSRDRGETQYF.

This clone has only a few counts. Here the CDR3 reads CASRDKVNEAFF. The CDR3 nucleotides read TGTGCCAGCAGGGACAAGGTAAACGAAGCTTTCTTT. The chain is built from TRBV6-1 and TRBJ1-1; D is perhaps TRBD1 (5 bases). The CDR3 runs to 12 residues. Germline V gives CDR1 MNHNS, CDR2 SASEGT. V lost 6 bases, J lost 8 bases, and 13 bases lay in between.

This sequence joins TRBV4-1 and TRBJ2-5, with TRBD1 as a possible D gene (6 bases). The J call is uncertain, as TRBJ2-7 better fits the DNA end. The CDR3 sequence is 15 residues long. From germline, CDR1 is MGHRA and CDR2 YSYEKL. Here the CDR3 DNA reads TGCGCCAGCAGCCAAACCGGGACATACTCCTACGAGCAGTACTTC. Protein product: CASSQTGTYSYEQYF.

The chain has TRBV4-1 and TRBJ2-1; the match to TRBD1 covers 8 bases. CDR3 size: 15 residues. Germline trimming cut 0 bases from V and 13 bases from J; bases unmatched to any gene: 11. Germline V lookup: CDR1 MGHRA, CDR2 YSYEKL. This CDR3 reads CASSQDSGQGLRQFF. DNA of the CDR3: TGCGCCAGCAGCCAAGATTCAGGACAGGGTTTAAGACAGTTCTTC.

This chain links TRBV4-2 with TRBJ2-1, with D maybe TRBD2 (5 bases). The germline V gene has CDR1 LGHNA and CDR2 YNFKEQ. There are 17 residues in the CDR3. The V gene lost 4 bases and the J gene lost 6 bases, with 22 bases spanning the gap. The CDR3 protein is CASSPGSPDYLVNEQFF. In DNA, the CDR3 is TGTGCCAGCAGCCCCGGGTCCCCTGACTACCTAGTCAATGAGCAGTTCTTC.

The rearrangement uses TRBV28 and TRBJ2-2; TRBD1 matches 8 bases. The CDR3 is 15 residues long. CDR1 and CDR2 (germline): MDHEN, SYDVKM. The V and J ends lost 4 bases and 6 bases, in that order; junction bases with no gene match: 7. CDR3 region: CASSSGQGDAGELFF. The CDR3 bases are TGTGCCAGCAGTTCAGGACAGGGAGACGCCGGGGAGCTGTTTTTT.

The V and J genes are TRBV5-4 and TRBJ1-1, with D hard to call. V gave up 4 bases and J gave up 0 bases, with 13 bases separating them. Germline V gene data show CDR1 as SGHNT and CDR2 as YYREEE (reference sequence). The CDR3 covers 15 residues. CDR3 DNA sequence: TGTGCCAGCAGCCTTGGTGGCGGAATGAACACTGAAGCTTTCTTT. Translated, it gives CASSLGGGMNTEAFF.

The chain couples TRBV6-4 to TRBJ2-3; D may be TRBD1 (5 bases). Trimming cost V 4 bases and J 0 bases, with 5 bases left between them. The CDR3 is 13 amino acids. CDR1 MRHNA and CDR2 SNTAGT come from the germline V gene. CDR3 loop: CASSAGSTDTQYF. The DNA of the CDR3 is TGTGCCAGCAGTGCAGGGAGCACAGATACGCAGTATTTT.

Only one count was recorded for this clone. The chain uses TRBV4-1 and TRBJ2-3; TRBD2 aligns across 12 bases. Germline V gene data show CDR1 as MGHRA and CDR2 as YSYEKL. V lost 4 bases, J lost 2 bases, and 7 bases stayed unmatched. This CDR3 contains 17 residues. The CDR3 coding sequence is TGCGCCAGCAGCCGAGGACTAGCGGGACTTACCACAGATACGCAGTATTTT. Its translation is CASSRGLAGLTTDTQYF.